The source of this T cell receptor (beta chain) is a study of blood T cell repertoires in COVID-19. With 0 bases removed from V and 6 bases from J, the gap between germline ends came to 15 bases. The germline gives CDR1 SGHNT, CDR2 YYREEE (reference sequence). The CDR3 length is 16 residues. Participants were aged about 18 to 100 years from approximately 23 US areas. Cohort allocation depended upon clinical history that participants reported. Original processing notes: Nucleated cell counts were estimated from reference gene primer amplification. Measured with immunoSEQ multiplex PCR; TCRdb has only the in-frame clones, and not every one. Clone size and V and J calls were adopted from that table, with D and trimming inferred from the DNA. Seen here are around 200,000 clones, over 75% observed once, and the top ten hold about 7.2%.

The J gene is TRBJ2-2, the V gene TRBV5-4, with a possible D match to TRBD1 (7 bases). Sequenced: PBMCs or T cells enriched from blood (not recorded which). This clonotype was sampled from a woman in her 40s with acute COVID-19. The CDR3 protein is CASSLVGGRGAGELFF. The CDR3, as DNA: TGTGCCAGCAGCTTGGTTGGCGGCAGGGGGGCCGGGGAGCTGTTTTTT.